These 26 T cell receptor beta chains originate from one sample sequenced in a study of blood T cell repertoires in COVID-19. The method was immunoSEQ multiplex PCR; TCRdb's version includes in-frame clones alone and lacks a portion of them. The table shows 250,000 to 400,000 clones, with approximately 89% occurring only once. The sample taken for sequencing was peripheral blood. All receptors derive from a woman in her 30s with COVID-19, enrolled during active disease.

The V gene is TRBV18, the J gene TRBJ1-1; D ambiguous. V lost 3 bases and J lost 4, with 9 bases in between. The germline V gene has CDR1 KGHSH and CDR2 LQKENI. The length of the CDR3 is 13 residues. The DNA of the CDR3 is TGTGCCAGCTCACCTGACTGGAGCACTGAAGCTTTCTTT. It translates to CASSPDWSTEAFF. Full variable domain (remainder filled in from reference TRBV18 and TRBJ1-1): NAGVMQNPRHLVRRRGQEARLRCSPMKGHSHVYWYRQLPEEGLKFMVYLQKENIIDESGMPKERFSAEFPKEGPSILRIQQVVRGDSAAYFCASSPDWSTEAFFGQGTRLTVV.

The rearrangement uses TRBV5-1 and TRBJ2-5; 9 bases match TRBD1. The length of the CDR3 is 15 residues. Germline CDR1 and CDR2: SGHRS and YFSETQ. Trimming cost V 2 bases and J 0 bases; bases outside gene matches: 2. The CDR3 sequence: CASSFGTGNQETQYF. The CDR3 DNA follows: TGCGCCAGCAGCTTCGGGACAGGGAACCAAGAGACCCAGTACTTC.

This clone came up once. The chain carries TRBV5-1 and TRBJ2-5, with 10 bases aligning to TRBD1. The germline CDR1 and CDR2 sequences are SGHRS and YFSETQ. The CDR3 extends over 16 amino acids. After removal of 0 bases from V and 5 bases from J, the junction contained 7 bases not matched to a gene. CDR3 coding DNA: TGCGCCAGCAGCTTGGGACAGGGGGCTCGTCGGGAGACCCAGTACTTC. Translated: CASSLGQGARRETQYF.

The chain links TRBV4-2 to TRBJ1-1, with TRBD1 matching 9 bases. The length of the CDR3 is 16 residues. Germline V CDR1 and CDR2: LGHNA, YNFKEQ. Trimming took 3 bases from V and 6 from J; bases not matched to a gene: 11. CDR3 nucleotides: TGTGCCAGCAGCCACCCTTCCGGGACAGGGCAGGCTGAAGCTTTCTTT. Translated: CASSHPSGTGQAEAFF.

This clone is a singleton in its sample. The rearrangement links TRBV11-2 to TRBJ1-5; TRBD1 might be the D (5 bases). Germline V gene data show CDR1 as SGHAT and CDR2 as FQNNGV. The CDR3 length is 14 residues. The V gene lost 2 bases and the J gene lost 7 bases, with 12 bases spanning the gap. CDR3 residues: CASSLSQGGQPQHF. The CDR3 DNA is TGTGCCAGCAGCTTAAGTCAGGGAGGGCAGCCCCAGCATTTT.

This rearrangement joins TRBV7-9 to TRBJ2-7; 7 positions match TRBD2. The CDR3 totals 12 residues. Germline V gene data show CDR1 as SEHNR and CDR2 as FQNEAQ (reference sequence). J was trimmed by 6 bases and V by 4 bases; bases with no gene match: 3. The CDR3 sequence is CASSWTGGEQYF. CDR3 bases: TGTGCCAGCAGCTGGACGGGGGGCGAGCAGTACTTC.

The rearrangement uses TRBV7-2 and TRBJ2-7; D may be TRBD2 (7 bases). In germline, CDR1 is SGHTA, CDR2 FQGNSA. Trimming removed 1 base at V and 6 bases at J, with 16 bases between. The CDR3 covers 15 residues. The CDR3 reads CASSLGNAGAAEQYF. CDR3 nucleotides: TGTGCCAGCAGCTTAGGTAACGCGGGGGCAGCCGAGCAGTACTTC.

V usage is TRBV19 and J usage is TRBJ2-5; 8 positions agree with TRBD2. The CDR3 is 16 residues long. Germline loops: CDR1 LNHDA, CDR2 SQIVND (reference sequence). V trimming: 7 bases; J trimming: 5 bases; junction bases outside the gene matches: 15. DNA for the CDR3: TGTGCCAGTAACCCGACCCGACGGGGGGGCAGTGAGACCCAGTACTTC. Amino acid sequence: CASNPTRRGGSETQYF.

This chain links TRBV10-1 with TRBJ1-4; D may be TRBD1 (5 bases). CDR3 length: 15 residues. The germline CDR1 and CDR2 sequences are WNHNN and SYGVQD (reference sequence). The V gene lost 9 bases and the J gene lost 6 bases, with 20 bases spanning the gap. The CDR3 DNA reads as TGCGCCAGTTTTTTTAGACAGCTTCAAGATGAAAAACTGTTTTTT. Its protein is CASFFRQLQDEKLFF.

The chain employs TRBV14 and TRBJ1-2; 7 bases are a match to TRBD1. This CDR3 has 13 amino acids. Unmatched junction bases numbered 4, after V lost 8 bases and J lost 1 base. Germline assignment: CDR1 SGHDN and CDR2 FVKESK. The DNA of the CDR3 is TGTGCCAGCTCCGGACAGGTTAACTATGGCTACACCTTC. Protein product: CASSGQVNYGYTF.

The rearrangement uses TRBV3-1 (or the pseudogene TRBV3-2) and TRBJ1-2, with D tentatively TRBD1 (5 bases). This CDR3 contains 14 residues. V lost 0 bases, J lost 4 bases, and 9 bases lay in between. Germline values: CDR1 LGHDT, CDR2 YNNKEL (reference sequence). CDR3 in DNA: TGTGCCAGCAGCCAAGAGACAGCGACCTATGGCTACACCTTC. Its protein is CASSQETATYGYTF.

The chain joins TRBV7-9 to TRBJ2-1, with TRBD2 matching 11 bases. CDR3 length equals 15 residues. V shed 6 bases, J shed 3 bases, and the junction held 4 bases outside the gene matches. Per the germline V gene, CDR1 is SEHNR and CDR2 is FQNEAQ (reference sequence). CDR3: CASRLLAGDYNEQFF. In DNA form, the CDR3 reads TGTGCCAGCAGGTTACTAGCGGGAGACTACAATGAGCAGTTCTTC.

The V call is TRBV6-5, the J call TRBJ1-4; D unclear. CDR3 size: 16 residues. Between the trimmed V and J ends, which lost 0 bases and 3 bases, there was a span of 11 bases. Germline V CDR1 and CDR2: MNHEY, SVGAGI. CDR3 coding DNA: TGTGCCAGCAGTTACTCTCATGGAGCGGCTAATGAAAAACTGTTTTTT. Translated: CASSYSHGAANEKLFF.

This chain's CDR3 is CASRPQPGAYNEQFF. Written as DNA, the CDR3 is TGTGCCAGCAGGCCGCAACCAGGGGCCTACAATGAGCAGTTCTTC. The chain recombines TRBV6-5 with TRBJ2-1; the D gene is possibly TRBD1 (6 bases). Germline V CDR1 and CDR2: MNHEY, SVGAGI. This CDR3 region has 15 residues. V lost 6 bases and J lost 2, with 14 bases in between.

Worth noting for this clone: Within the sample, other DNA sequences also encode this same CDR3. The rearrangement joins TRBV5-4 to TRBJ1-3; TRBD1 matches 8 bases. This CDR3 has 14 residues. The germline CDR1 and CDR2 sequences are SGHNT and YYREEE (reference sequence). The V segment lost 2 bases and the J segment 2 bases; nucleotides outside the gene matches: 0. In nucleotides, the CDR3 is TGTGCCAGCAGCTTACAGGGGGCTGGAAACACCATATATTTT. Its protein product is CASSLQGAGNTIYF. Supplemented by reference TRBV5-4 and TRBJ1-3, the full variable domain reads ETGVTQSPTHLIKTRGQQVTLRCSSQSGHNTVSWYQQALGQGPQFIFQYYREEENGRGNFPPRFSGLQFPNYSSELNVNALELDDSALYLCASSLQGAGNTIYFGEGSWLTVV.

The chain combines TRBV29-1 with TRBJ2-1, with D possibly being TRBD2 (5 bases). V lost 4 bases, J lost 6 bases, and 10 bases lay in between. Germline V gene sequence: CDR1 SQVTM, CDR2 ANQGSEA. The CDR3 is 12 residues long. CDR3 loop: CSVVRTLNEQFF. CDR3 in DNA: TGCAGCGTTGTGCGGACTCTCAATGAGCAGTTCTTC.

J is TRBJ2-7 and V is TRBV6-2 or TRBV6-3; TRBD1 might be the D (6 bases). The ends were cut back, 2 bases at V and 2 bases at J, with 10 bases in the middle. This CDR3 has 14 amino acids. The germline V gene encodes CDR1 MNHEY and CDR2 SVGEGT. DNA of the CDR3: TGTGCCAGCAGTTACGGGGGCGGCCCCTACGAGCAGTACTTC. Its protein is CASSYGGGPYEQYF.

The J gene is TRBJ2-5, the V gene TRBV3-1 (or the pseudogene TRBV3-2); TRBD2 matches at 12 bases. After removal of 6 bases from V and 1 base from J, the junction contained 6 bases not matched to a gene. CDR1 LGHDT and CDR2 YNNKEL come from the germline V gene (reference sequence). The CDR3 spans 16 residues. CDR3 region: CASSLTSGGSQETQYF. For the CDR3, the DNA is TGTGCCAGCAGTCTGACTAGCGGGGGATCCCAAGAGACCCAGTACTTC.

The chain links TRBV7-2 to TRBJ2-1; 14 nucleotides agree with TRBD2. Looked up from germline, CDR1 is SGHTA and CDR2 is FQGNSA. The length of the CDR3 is 15 residues. V shed 3 bases and J 8 bases; nucleotides not matched to a gene: 3. The CDR3: CASSFSGLAGDEQFF. The CDR3 nucleotides are TGTGCCAGCAGCTTTTCGGGACTAGCGGGGGATGAGCAGTTCTTC.

The rearrangement uses TRBV6-5 and TRBJ1-1, with unresolved D. The length of the CDR3 is 15 residues. CDR1 is MNHEY and CDR2 is SVGAGI in the germline V gene. V was cut by 0 bases and J by 0 bases, with 8 bases left in between. In DNA form, the CDR3 reads TGTGCCAGCAGTTACTCCTCAGTTATGAACACTGAAGCTTTCTTT. Translating it yields CASSYSSVMNTEAFF.

In its sample, this clone was seen once. The chain links TRBV12-3 or TRBV12-4 to TRBJ2-3; D remains unclear. The CDR3 loop spans 13 amino acids. Trimming removed 6 bases at V and 2 bases at J, with 9 bases between. The CDR3, as DNA: TGTGCCAGCAGCCTTATTGTCACAGATACGCAGTATTTT. Its protein is CASSLIVTDTQYF.

The chain employs TRBV7-9 and TRBJ1-2; D ambiguous. Per germline, CDR1 SEHNR and CDR2 FQNEAQ (reference sequence). This CDR3 contains 13 residues. V lost 4 bases, J lost 6 bases, and 12 bases lay in between. The CDR3 DNA sequence: TGTGCCAGCAGCTCGCCTCTGCCGGATGGCTACACCTTC. Its protein product is CASSSPLPDGYTF.

This rearrangement joins TRBV7-6 to TRBJ2-7, with TRBD2 matching over 11 bases. CDR3 length: 17 residues. Germline CDR1 and CDR2: SGHVS and FNYEAQ. V shed 1 base and J 4 bases; nucleotides not matched to a gene: 9. This CDR3 is CASSLVSGLAGYYEQYV. CDR3 in DNA: TGTGCCAGCAGCTTAGTTAGTGGACTAGCGGGTTATTACGAGCAGTACGTC.

V gene TRBV24-1 combines with J gene TRBJ1-6, with a possible D match to TRBD1 (5 bases). Trimming cost V 9 bases and J 7 bases, with 12 bases left between them. CDR3 size: 13 residues. Germline V gives CDR1 KGHDR, CDR2 SFDVKD. DNA of the CDR3: TGTGCCACCTCAGGGTCTGACAATTCACCCCTCCACTTT. Its translation: CATSGSDNSPLHF.

The chain carries TRBV19 and TRBJ1-5; D is unresolved. The CDR3 consists of 13 residues. Germline V CDR1 and CDR2: LNHDA, SQIVND (reference sequence). V shed 5 bases and J shed 3 bases, with 8 bases lying between them. CDR3 in amino acids: CASSLQINQPQHF. The CDR3 DNA reads as TGTGCCAGTAGTTTACAAATCAATCAGCCCCAGCATTTT.

The chain is built from TRBV4-3 and TRBJ1-2; possible D gene TRBD1, 6 bases. Germline values: CDR1 LGHNA, CDR2 YSLEER. The CDR3 runs 14 residues. V lost 5 bases, J lost 8 bases, and 18 bases lay in between. The CDR3: CASSDYPGHKGYTF. The CDR3 nucleotides read TGCGCCAGCAGCGACTATCCGGGACATAAGGGCTACACCTTC.